This T cell receptor beta chain was identified during a study of graft-versus-host responses after intestinal transplantation. Generated by immunoSEQ multiplex PCR, the TCRdb table keeps only in-frame clones and is missing some. The table has over 45,000 clones, 89% seen once. Deletions cut 5 bases from V and 0 bases from J, with 10 bases between. The CDR3 length is 14 residues. Germline assignment: CDR1 SGHAT and CDR2 FQNNGV. For this clone: Its target is not known.

Study-level points and caveats: When patients had graft-donor T cell macrochimerism, their allografts held high graft-versus-host to host-versus-graft clonal ratios. GvH clones detected in recipient marrow included some appearing first in ileum or blood.

J is TRBJ2-5 and V is TRBV11-2; D may be TRBD2 (6 bases). This TCR came from a human donor who was the organ donor for an intestinal transplant. The sample consisted of unstimulated CD4+ T cells sorted from spleen or lymph node cells, taken before transplant. The CDR3 region is CASSPRGYQETQYF. The CDR3 coding sequence is TGTGCCAGCAGCCCACGGGGGTACCAAGAGACCCAGTACTTC.